These T cell receptor beta chains were read from a single sample in a study of blood T cell repertoires in COVID-19. The data were produced by immunoSEQ multiplex PCR, yet TCRdb's version contains in-frame clones alone and is incomplete. The table records 300,000 or so clones, about 87% of them present only once. The sequenced sample was peripheral blood. These receptors were obtained from a woman in her thirties or forties with acute or convalescent COVID-19. The CDR3 runs from the conserved cysteine through the conserved F or W. Fields, in order: CDR3 protein, CDR3 DNA, V gene, J gene, D gene. The D gene is left open where the match is weak.

CDR3: CASGLYAGRRSFF
DNA: TGTGCTAGTGGTTTGTACGCAGGGCGGAGATCTTTCTTT
V: TRBV12-5
J: TRBJ1-1
D: NA

CDR3: CASRETGDTGTGELFF
DNA: TGTGCCAGCAGAGAGACAGGGGATACTGGCACCGGGGAGCTGTTTTTT
V: TRBV5-6
J: TRBJ2-2
D: TRBD1

CDR3: CASSVGGQMNTEAFF
DNA: TGTGCCAGCAGCGTAGGGGGACAGATGAACACTGAAGCTTTCTTT
V: TRBV9
J: TRBJ1-1
D: TRBD1

CDR3: CASSPGNPPSSF
DNA: TGTGCCAGCAGCCCAGGGAACCCCCCCAGCTCCTTC
V: TRBV2
J: TRBJ1-2
D: NA

CDR3: CASGGSGAHAGANVLTF
DNA: TGTGCCAGCGGGGGCTCCGGAGCCCACGCTGGGGCCAACGTCCTGACTTTC
V: TRBV5-4
J: TRBJ2-6
D: NA

CDR3: CASSLQGVDTIYF
DNA: TGTGCCAGCAGCTTACAAGGGGTAGACACCATATATTTT
V: TRBV7-8
J: TRBJ1-3
D: NA

CDR3: CASSLYVSSHLSTDTQYF
DNA: TGTGCCAGCAGCTTATATGTTAGTTCCCACCTTAGCACAGATACGCAGTATTTT
V: TRBV7-6
J: TRBJ2-3
D: NA

CDR3: CASSLVGLSNEKLFF
DNA: TGTGCCAGCAGCTTGGTGGGACTTTCTAATGAAAAACTGTTTTTT
V: TRBV7-6
J: TRBJ1-4
D: NA

CDR3: CASSQGTSNSPLHF
DNA: TGTGCCAGCAGCCAAGGGACAAGTAATTCACCCCTCCACTTT
V: TRBV3-1/TRBV3-2
J: TRBJ1-6
D: NA

CDR3: CASERGANTEAFF
DNA: TGTGCCAGCGAACGCGGCGCGAACACTGAAGCTTTCTTT
V: TRBV6-6
J: TRBJ1-1
D: NA

CDR3: CASSLVGVGQVNEKLFF
DNA: TGTGCCAGCAGCTTAGTAGGGGTCGGACAGGTTAATGAAAAACTGTTTTTT
V: TRBV7-2
J: TRBJ1-4
D: TRBD1